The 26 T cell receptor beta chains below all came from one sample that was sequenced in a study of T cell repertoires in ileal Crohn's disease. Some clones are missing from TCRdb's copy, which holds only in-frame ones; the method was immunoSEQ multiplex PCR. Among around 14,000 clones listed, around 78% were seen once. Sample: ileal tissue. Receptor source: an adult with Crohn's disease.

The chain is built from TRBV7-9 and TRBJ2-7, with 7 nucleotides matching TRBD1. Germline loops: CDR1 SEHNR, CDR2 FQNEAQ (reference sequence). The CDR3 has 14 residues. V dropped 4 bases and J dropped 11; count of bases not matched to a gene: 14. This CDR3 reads CASSSTSGTAKKYF. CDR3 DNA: TGTGCCAGCAGCTCCACCTCCGGGACAGCGAAGAAGTACTTC. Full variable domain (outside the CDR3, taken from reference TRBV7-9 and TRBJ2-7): DTGVSQNPRHKITKRGQNVTFRCDPISEHNRLYWYRQTLGQGPEFLTYFQNEAQLEKSRLLSDRFSAERPKGSFSTLEIQRTEQGDSAMYLCASSSTSGTAKKYFGPGTRLTVT.

CDR3 nucleotide sequence: TGTGCCAGCACAGGACAAAATAATGAAAAACTGTTTTTT. Translated, it gives CASTGQNNEKLFF. The chain couples TRBV6-1 to TRBJ1-4; a weak D match, TRBD1 (5 bases). The CDR3 loop spans 13 amino acids. V lost 7 bases, J lost 4 bases, and 10 bases lay in between. Per germline, CDR1 MNHNS and CDR2 SASEGT.

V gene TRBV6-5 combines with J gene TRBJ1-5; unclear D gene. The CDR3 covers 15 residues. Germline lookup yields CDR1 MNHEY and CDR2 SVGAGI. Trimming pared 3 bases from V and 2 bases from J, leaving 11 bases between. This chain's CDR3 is CASSYRGPGNQPQHF. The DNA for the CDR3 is TGTGCCAGCAGTTATCGCGGGCCCGGCAATCAGCCCCAGCATTTT.

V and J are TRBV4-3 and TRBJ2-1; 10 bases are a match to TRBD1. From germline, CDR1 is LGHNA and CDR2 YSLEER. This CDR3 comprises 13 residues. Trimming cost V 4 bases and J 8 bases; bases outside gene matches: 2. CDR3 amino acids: CASSRTGGYEQFF. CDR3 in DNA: TGCGCCAGCAGCCGGACAGGGGGGTATGAGCAGTTCTTC.

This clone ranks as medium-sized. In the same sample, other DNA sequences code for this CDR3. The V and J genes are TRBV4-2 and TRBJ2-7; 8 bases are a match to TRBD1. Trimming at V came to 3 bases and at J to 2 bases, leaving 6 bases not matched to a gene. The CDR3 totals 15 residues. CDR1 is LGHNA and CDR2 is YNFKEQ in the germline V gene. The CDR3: CASSQERTGTYEQYF. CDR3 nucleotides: TGTGCCAGCAGCCAGGAAAGGACAGGGACCTACGAGCAGTACTTC.

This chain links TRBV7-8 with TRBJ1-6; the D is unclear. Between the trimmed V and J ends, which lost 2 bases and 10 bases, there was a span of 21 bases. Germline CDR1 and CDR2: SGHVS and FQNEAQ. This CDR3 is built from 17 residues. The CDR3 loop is CASSLIPTGELGSPLHF. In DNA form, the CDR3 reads TGTGCCAGCAGCTTAATCCCCACCGGGGAGCTAGGATCACCCCTCCACTTT.

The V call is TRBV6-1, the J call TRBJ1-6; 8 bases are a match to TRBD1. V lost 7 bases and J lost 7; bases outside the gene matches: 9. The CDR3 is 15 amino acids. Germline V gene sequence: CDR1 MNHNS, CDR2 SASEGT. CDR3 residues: CASIITGGGNSPLHF. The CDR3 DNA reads TGTGCCAGCATCATCACAGGGGGTGGAAATTCACCCCTCCACTTT.

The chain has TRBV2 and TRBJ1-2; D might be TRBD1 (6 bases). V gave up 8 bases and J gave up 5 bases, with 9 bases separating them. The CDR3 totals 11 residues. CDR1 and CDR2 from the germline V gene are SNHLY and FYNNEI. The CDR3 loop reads CASGTQYGYTF. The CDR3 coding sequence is TGTGCCAGCGGGACACAATATGGCTACACCTTC.

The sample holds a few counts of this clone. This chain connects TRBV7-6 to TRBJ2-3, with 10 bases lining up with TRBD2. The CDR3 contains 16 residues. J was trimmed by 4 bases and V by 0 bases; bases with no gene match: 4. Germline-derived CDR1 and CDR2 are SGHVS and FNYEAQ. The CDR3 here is CASSLASGGIADTQYF. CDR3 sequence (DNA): TGTGCCAGCAGCTTAGCTAGCGGGGGGATCGCAGATACGCAGTATTTT.

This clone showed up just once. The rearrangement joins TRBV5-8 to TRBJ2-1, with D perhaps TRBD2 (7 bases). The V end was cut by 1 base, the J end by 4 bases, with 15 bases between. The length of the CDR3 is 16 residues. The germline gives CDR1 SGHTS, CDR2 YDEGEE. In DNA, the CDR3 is TGTGCCAGCAGCTTGTTTCGCGGGGGCCGATACAATGAGCAGTTCTTC. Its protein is CASSLFRGGRYNEQFF.

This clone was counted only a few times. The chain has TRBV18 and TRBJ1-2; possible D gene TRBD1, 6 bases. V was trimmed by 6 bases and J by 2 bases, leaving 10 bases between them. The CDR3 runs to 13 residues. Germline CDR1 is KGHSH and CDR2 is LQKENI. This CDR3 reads CASSLDSNYGYTF. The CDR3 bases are TGTGCCAGCTCCTTGGACAGCAACTATGGCTACACCTTC.

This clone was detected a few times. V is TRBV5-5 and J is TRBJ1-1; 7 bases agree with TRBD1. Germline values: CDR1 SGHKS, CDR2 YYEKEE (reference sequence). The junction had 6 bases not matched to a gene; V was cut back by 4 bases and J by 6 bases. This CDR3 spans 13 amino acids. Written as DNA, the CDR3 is TGTGCCAGCAGCAGACAGGGTTTCGCTGAAGCTTTCTTT. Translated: CASSRQGFAEAFF.

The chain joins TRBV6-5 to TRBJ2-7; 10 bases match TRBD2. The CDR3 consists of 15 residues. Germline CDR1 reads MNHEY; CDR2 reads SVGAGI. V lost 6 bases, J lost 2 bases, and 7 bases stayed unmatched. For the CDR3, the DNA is TGTGCCAGCAGCAAGGGGCTAGCGGGGGCCTACGAGCAGTACTTC. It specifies CASSKGLAGAYEQYF.

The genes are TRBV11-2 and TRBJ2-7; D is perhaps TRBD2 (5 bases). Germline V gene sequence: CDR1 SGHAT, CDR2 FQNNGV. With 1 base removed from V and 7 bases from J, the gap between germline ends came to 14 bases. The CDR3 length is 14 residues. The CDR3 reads CASSLVGPGIEQYF. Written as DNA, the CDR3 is TGTGCCAGCAGCTTAGTCGGGCCGGGGATTGAGCAGTACTTC.

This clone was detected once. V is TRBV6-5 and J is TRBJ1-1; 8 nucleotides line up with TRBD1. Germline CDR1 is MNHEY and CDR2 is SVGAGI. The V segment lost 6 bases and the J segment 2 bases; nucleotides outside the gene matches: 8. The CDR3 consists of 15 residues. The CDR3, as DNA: TGTGCCAGCAGAACTGACAGGGGAAAAAACACTGAAGCTTTCTTT. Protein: CASRTDRGKNTEAFF.

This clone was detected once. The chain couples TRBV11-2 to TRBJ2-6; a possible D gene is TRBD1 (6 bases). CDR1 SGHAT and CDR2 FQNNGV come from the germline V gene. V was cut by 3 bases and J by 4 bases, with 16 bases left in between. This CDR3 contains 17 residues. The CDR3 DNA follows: TGTGCCAGCAGCTTGGGGAACAGGGCGACCGGGGCCAACGTCCTGACTTTC. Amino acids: CASSLGNRATGANVLTF. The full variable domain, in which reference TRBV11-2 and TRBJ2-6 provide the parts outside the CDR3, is EAGVAQSPRYKIIEKRQSVAFWCNPISGHATLYWYQQILGQGPKLLIQFQNNGVVDDSQLPKDRFSAERLKGVDSTLKIQPAKLEDSAVYLCASSLGNRATGANVLTFGAGSRLTVL.

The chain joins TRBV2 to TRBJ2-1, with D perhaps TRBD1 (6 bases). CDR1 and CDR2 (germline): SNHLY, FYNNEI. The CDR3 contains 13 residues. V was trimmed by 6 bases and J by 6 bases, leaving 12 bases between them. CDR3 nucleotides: TGTGCCAGCAGGGGACACACGATCAATGAGCAGTTCTTC. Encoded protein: CASRGHTINEQFF.

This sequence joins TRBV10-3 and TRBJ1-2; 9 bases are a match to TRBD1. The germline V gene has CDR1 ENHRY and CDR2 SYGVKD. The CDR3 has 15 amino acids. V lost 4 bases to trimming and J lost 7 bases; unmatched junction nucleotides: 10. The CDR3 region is CAISGPRTGEGGYTF. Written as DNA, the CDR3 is TGTGCCATCAGTGGACCCCGGACAGGGGAGGGTGGCTACACCTTC.

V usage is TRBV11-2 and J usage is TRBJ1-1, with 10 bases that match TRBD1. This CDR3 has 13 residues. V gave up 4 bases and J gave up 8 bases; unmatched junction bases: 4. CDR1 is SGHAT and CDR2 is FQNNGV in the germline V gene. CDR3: CASSWGQGREAFF. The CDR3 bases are TGTGCCAGCAGCTGGGGACAGGGGAGAGAAGCTTTCTTT.

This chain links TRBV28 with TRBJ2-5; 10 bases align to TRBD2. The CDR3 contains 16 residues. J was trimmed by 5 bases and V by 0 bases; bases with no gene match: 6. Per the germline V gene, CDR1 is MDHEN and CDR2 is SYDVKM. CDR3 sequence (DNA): TGTGCCAGCAGTTTATGGAGCGGGGGGGCTGGTGAGACCCAGTACTTC. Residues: CASSLWSGGAGETQYF. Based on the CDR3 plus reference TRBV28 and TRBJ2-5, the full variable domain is DVKVTQSSRYLVKRTGEKVFLECVQDMDHENMFWYRQDPGLGLRLIYFSYDVKMKEKGDIPEGYSVSREKKERFSLILESASTNQTSMYLCASSLWSGGAGETQYFGPGTRLLVL.

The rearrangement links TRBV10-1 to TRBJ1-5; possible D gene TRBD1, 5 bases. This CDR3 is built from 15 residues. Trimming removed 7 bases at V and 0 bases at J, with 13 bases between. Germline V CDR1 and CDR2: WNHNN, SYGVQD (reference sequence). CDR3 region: CASTAGGCSNQPQHF. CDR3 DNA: TGCGCCAGCACCGCCGGGGGGTGTAGCAATCAGCCCCAGCATTTT.

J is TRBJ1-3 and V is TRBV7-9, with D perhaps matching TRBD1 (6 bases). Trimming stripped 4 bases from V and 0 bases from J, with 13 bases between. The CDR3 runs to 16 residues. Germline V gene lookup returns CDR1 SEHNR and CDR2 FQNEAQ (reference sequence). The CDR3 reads CASSSGQPNSGNTIYF. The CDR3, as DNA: TGTGCCAGCAGCTCTGGACAGCCCAACTCTGGAAACACCATATATTTT.

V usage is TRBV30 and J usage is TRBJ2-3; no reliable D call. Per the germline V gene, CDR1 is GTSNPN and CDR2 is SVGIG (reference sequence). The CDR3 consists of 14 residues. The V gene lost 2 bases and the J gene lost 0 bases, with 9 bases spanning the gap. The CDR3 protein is CAWSQDSSTDTQYF. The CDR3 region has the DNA TGTGCCTGGAGTCAAGACTCTAGCACAGATACGCAGTATTTT.

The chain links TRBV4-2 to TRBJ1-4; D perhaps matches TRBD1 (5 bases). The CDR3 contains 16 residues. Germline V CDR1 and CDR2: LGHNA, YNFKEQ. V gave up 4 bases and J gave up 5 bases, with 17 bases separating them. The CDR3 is CASSPHSGGRNEKLFF. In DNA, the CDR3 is TGTGCCAGCAGCCCCCACTCCGGGGGAAGAAATGAAAAACTGTTTTTT.

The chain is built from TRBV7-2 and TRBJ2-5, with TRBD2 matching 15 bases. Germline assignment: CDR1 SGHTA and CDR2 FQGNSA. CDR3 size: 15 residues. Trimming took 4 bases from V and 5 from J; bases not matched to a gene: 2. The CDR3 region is CASSWTSGGAETQYF. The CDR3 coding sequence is TGTGCCAGCAGCTGGACTAGCGGGGGGGCTGAGACCCAGTACTTC.

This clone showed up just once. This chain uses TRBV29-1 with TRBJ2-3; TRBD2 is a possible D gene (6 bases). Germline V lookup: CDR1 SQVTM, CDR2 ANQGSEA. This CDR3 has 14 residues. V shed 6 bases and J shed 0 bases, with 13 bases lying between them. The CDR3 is CSVQREPSTDTQYF. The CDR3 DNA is TGCAGCGTACAACGGGAGCCTAGCACAGATACGCAGTATTTT.